What follows are 19 T cell receptor beta chains derived from one specimen sequenced in a study of blood T cells in healthy people across ages. Primed by a sample-barcoded 5' primer and a J-beta primer mix, a second PCR proceeded for about 7 to 11 cycles. TCRdb fed the 5' RACE reads into MiXCR, producing one record per CDR3 protein. This sample has hundreds of thousands of distinct CDR3 sequences, with approximately 60% found just once. Sequencing was performed on blood. Every receptor here comes from a man between 40 and 49 years old in good health.

J is TRBJ2-5 and V is TRBV6-5; D is unclear. Between the trimmed V and J ends, which lost 5 bases and 4 bases, there was a span of 8 bases. The CDR3 extends over 12 amino acids. Germline CDR1 MNHEY, CDR2 SVGAGI. CDR3 amino acids: CASSNARETQYF. CDR3 nucleotides: TGTGCCAGCAGTAACGCTCGAGAGACCCAGTACTTC.

This chain uses TRBV20-1 with TRBJ2-3; a possible D gene is TRBD2 (6 bases). Germline CDR1 is DFQATT and CDR2 is SNEGSKA (reference sequence). The V gene lost 5 bases and the J gene lost 2 bases, with 20 bases spanning the gap. This CDR3 has 16 residues. The DNA for the CDR3 is TGCAGTGCTGCCTTGGGACTCCAGCGAACCACAGATACGCAGTATTTT. Protein sequence: CSAALGLQRTTDTQYF.

This clonotype was detected a few times. The chain carries TRBV7-2 and TRBJ1-5, with D possibly matching TRBD1 (5 bases). Germline-derived CDR1 and CDR2 are SGHTA and FQGNSA. Trimming left V 5 bases short and J 8 bases short, with 16 bases between. The CDR3 covers 14 residues. CDR3 region: CASSPTLGGEPQHF. In DNA form, the CDR3 reads TGTGCCAGCAGCCCCACACTGGGAGGGGAGCCCCAGCATTTT.

This clonotype has only one observation. The chain combines TRBV5-1 with TRBJ1-2; possibly TRBD1 for D (6 bases). The CDR3 runs 15 residues. The germline CDR1 and CDR2 sequences are SGHRS and YFSETQ. Trimming cost V 0 bases and J 4 bases, with 13 bases left between them. CDR3 sequence (DNA): TGCGCCAGCAGCTTGGAACAGGGACCACGCTATGGCTACACCTTC. Protein: CASSLEQGPRYGYTF. The full variable domain, with the rest looked up from reference TRBV5-1 and TRBJ1-2, is KAGVTQTPRYLIKTRGQQVTLSCSPISGHRSVSWYQQTPGQGLQFLFEYFSETQRNKGNFPGRFSGRQFSNSRSEMNVSTLELGDSALYLCASSLEQGPRYGYTFGSGTRLTVV.

The chain uses TRBV2 and TRBJ1-5; possible D gene TRBD1, 6 bases. V shed 6 bases and J shed 1 base, with 13 bases lying between them. Germline V gives CDR1 SNHLY, CDR2 FYNNEI. The CDR3 contains 15 residues. The CDR3 reads CASRPGVGSNQPQHF. CDR3 nucleotide sequence: TGTGCCAGCAGACCAGGGGTTGGAAGCAATCAGCCCCAGCATTTT.

The chain combines TRBV7-9 with TRBJ2-1; D remains ambiguous. Germline assignment: CDR1 SEHNR and CDR2 FQNEAQ (reference sequence). Trimming removed 5 bases at V and 5 bases at J, with 10 bases between. CDR3 length: 13 residues. The CDR3 region is CASSPPGDNEQFF. DNA for the CDR3: TGTGCCAGCAGCCCCCCGGGCGACAATGAGCAGTTCTTC.

This sequence joins TRBV20-1 and TRBJ2-7; D may be TRBD1 or TRBD2 (5 bases each). The CDR3 is made up of 13 amino acids. Between the trimmed V and J ends, which lost 0 bases and 8 bases, there was a span of 14 bases. CDR1 DFQATT and CDR2 SNEGSKA come from the germline V gene (reference sequence). The CDR3 loop is CSARDKGRDQQYF. As DNA, the CDR3 is TGCAGTGCTAGAGATAAAGGCAGGGACCAGCAGTACTTC.

The rearrangement links TRBV20-1 to TRBJ1-2; D gene unclear. Trimming cost V 3 bases and J 8 bases, with 19 bases left between them. The CDR3 contains 14 residues. Germline V gene data show CDR1 as DFQATT and CDR2 as SNEGSKA (reference sequence). This chain's CDR3 is CSARDRGVRGGYTF. The CDR3 region has the DNA TGCAGTGCTAGGGATCGAGGTGTGAGAGGGGGCTACACCTTC.

This rearrangement joins TRBV4-2 to TRBJ2-1; D gene unclear. The CDR3 is made up of 13 amino acids. Germline values: CDR1 LGHNA, CDR2 YNFKEQ. The V end lost 0 bases, the J end lost 9 bases, and 9 bases lay between the germline ends. CDR3 sequence (DNA): TGTGCCAGCAGCCAAGATGAGTCGGCTGAGCAGTTCTTC. This gives the protein CASSQDESAEQFF.

The gene calls are TRBV7-2 and TRBJ1-5, with 8 bases that match TRBD1. Unmatched junction bases numbered 5, after V lost 6 bases and J lost 7 bases. The CDR3 loop spans 13 amino acids. Germline V gene lookup returns CDR1 SGHTA and CDR2 FQGNSA. As DNA, the CDR3 is TGTGCCAGCAGTGACAGGGGCGGCCAGCCCCAGCATTTT. Its translation: CASSDRGGQPQHF.

J is TRBJ1-5 and V is TRBV6-4; the D gene is possibly TRBD1 (5 bases). Per the germline V gene, CDR1 is MRHNA and CDR2 is SNTAGT. The CDR3 is 15 residues long. Trimming stripped 4 bases from V and 4 bases from J, with 14 bases between. The CDR3, as DNA: TGTGCCAGCAGTGCAGGACGGGGCGGGAATCAGCCCCAGCATTTT. Its translation: CASSAGRGGNQPQHF.

The V and J genes are TRBV12-3 or TRBV12-4 and TRBJ2-3; 10 nucleotides align to TRBD2. The J segment lost 1 base and the V segment lost 6 bases, leaving 16 bases of the junction unmatched. CDR3 length equals 19 residues. The CDR3 bases are TGTGCCAGCAGCGGATCCCTAGCGGGAGATTTCCGGGGCACAGATACGCAGTATTTT. Its translation: CASSGSLAGDFRGTDTQYF.

The V gene is TRBV7-2, the J gene TRBJ1-2, with D hard to call. The V end lost 2 bases, the J end lost 10 bases, and 14 bases lay between the germline ends. This CDR3 spans 13 amino acids. Germline V CDR1 and CDR2: SGHTA, FQGNSA. The CDR3 spells CASSLFSPRAYTF. The DNA of the CDR3 is TGTGCCAGCAGCTTATTTAGCCCCAGAGCCTACACCTTC.

The chain couples TRBV24-1 to TRBJ2-5; a weak D match, TRBD2 (5 bases). CDR1 and CDR2 (germline): KGHDR, SFDVKD. Trimming left V 4 bases short and J 3 bases short, with 17 bases between. The CDR3 spans 16 residues. The CDR3 sequence is CATSDSPAGVKETQYF. As DNA, the CDR3 is TGTGCCACCAGTGACTCCCCCGCGGGCGTTAAAGAGACCCAGTACTTC.

The chain has TRBV7-9 and TRBJ2-7, with 7 bases identical to TRBD2. CDR1 and CDR2 (germline): SEHNR, FQNEAQ (reference sequence). The CDR3 has 16 amino acids. Trimming at V came to 5 bases and at J to 4 bases, leaving 14 bases not matched to a gene. Written as DNA, the CDR3 is TGTGCCAGCAGCCGCGCCGGCGGGGGTGAGGCTTACGAGCAGTACTTC. This sequence encodes CASSRAGGGEAYEQYF.

The chain uses TRBV7-2 and TRBJ2-1; D gene ambiguous. This CDR3 is 16 amino acids long. The V and J ends lost 8 bases and 0 bases respectively, with 17 bases between them. Per germline, CDR1 SGHTA and CDR2 FQGNSA. CDR3 nucleotide sequence: TGTGCCAGCTGCCGGATTCAGGTATACTCCTACAATGAGCAGTTCTTC. Its translation is CASCRIQVYSYNEQFF.

The chain links TRBV29-1 to TRBJ2-5, with a tentative D call TRBD1 (5 bases). Deletions cut 5 bases from V and 2 bases from J, with 18 bases between. The germline CDR1 and CDR2 sequences are SQVTM and ANQGSEA. The CDR3 loop spans 15 amino acids. As DNA, the CDR3 is TGCAGCGTTCCCACTGGGCAAGGGGTACAAGAGACCCAGTACTTC. Its translation is CSVPTGQGVQETQYF.

The genes are TRBV11-3 and TRBJ1-2; no clear D. Trimming shortened V by 5 bases and J by 10 bases, and 11 bases separated the two germline ends. This CDR3 is built from 11 residues. Germline-derived CDR1 and CDR2 are SGHNT and YENEEA. In DNA form, the CDR3 reads TGTGCCAGCAGCCGTGACGAGGTCTACACCTTC. As protein: CASSRDEVYTF.

This clonotype was seen more than once but under ten times. V and J are TRBV7-2 and TRBJ2-5; unclear D gene. The CDR3 runs 14 residues. Germline CDR1 is SGHTA and CDR2 is FQGNSA. Trimming shortened V by 2 bases and J by 2 bases, and 9 bases separated the two germline ends. The CDR3 DNA is TGTGCCAGCAGCTTATCCAAGCTACAAGAGACCCAGTACTTC. It specifies CASSLSKLQETQYF.